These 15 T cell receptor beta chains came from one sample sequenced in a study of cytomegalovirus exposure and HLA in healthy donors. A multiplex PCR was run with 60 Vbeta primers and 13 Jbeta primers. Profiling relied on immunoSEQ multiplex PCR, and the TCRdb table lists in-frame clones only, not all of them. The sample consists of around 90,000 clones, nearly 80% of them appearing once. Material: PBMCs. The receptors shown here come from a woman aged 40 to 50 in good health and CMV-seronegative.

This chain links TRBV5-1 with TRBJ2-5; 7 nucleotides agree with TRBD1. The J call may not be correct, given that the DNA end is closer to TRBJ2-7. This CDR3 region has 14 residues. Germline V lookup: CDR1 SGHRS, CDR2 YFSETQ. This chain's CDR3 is CASSPTGVGYEQYF. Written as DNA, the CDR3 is TGCGCCAGCAGCCCTACAGGGGTAGGCTACGAGCAGTACTTC.

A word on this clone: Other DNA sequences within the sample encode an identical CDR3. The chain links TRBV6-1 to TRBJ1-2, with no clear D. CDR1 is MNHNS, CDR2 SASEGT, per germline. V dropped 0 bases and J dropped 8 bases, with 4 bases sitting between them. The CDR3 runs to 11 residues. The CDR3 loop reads CASSEARGYTF. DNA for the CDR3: TGTGCCAGCAGTGAAGCTCGGGGCTACACCTTC.

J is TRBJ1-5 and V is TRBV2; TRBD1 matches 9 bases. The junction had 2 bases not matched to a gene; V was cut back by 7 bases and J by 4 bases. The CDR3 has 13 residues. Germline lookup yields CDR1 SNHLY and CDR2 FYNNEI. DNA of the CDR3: TGTGCCAGCACCGGGACAGGGAATCAGCCCCAGCATTTT. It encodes CASTGTGNQPQHF.

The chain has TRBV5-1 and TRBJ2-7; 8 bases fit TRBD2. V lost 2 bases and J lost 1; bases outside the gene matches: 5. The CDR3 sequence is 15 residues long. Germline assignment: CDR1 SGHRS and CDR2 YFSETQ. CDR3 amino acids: CASSFTSGRSYEQYF. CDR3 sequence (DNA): TGCGCCAGCAGCTTTACTAGCGGACGGTCCTACGAGCAGTACTTC.

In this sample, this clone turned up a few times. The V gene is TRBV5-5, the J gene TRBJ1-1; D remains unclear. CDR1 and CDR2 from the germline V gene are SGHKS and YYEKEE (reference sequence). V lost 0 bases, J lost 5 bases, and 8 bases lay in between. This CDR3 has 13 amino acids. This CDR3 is CASSLAGDTEAFF. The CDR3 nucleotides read TGTGCCAGCAGCTTGGCAGGTGATACTGAAGCTTTCTTT.

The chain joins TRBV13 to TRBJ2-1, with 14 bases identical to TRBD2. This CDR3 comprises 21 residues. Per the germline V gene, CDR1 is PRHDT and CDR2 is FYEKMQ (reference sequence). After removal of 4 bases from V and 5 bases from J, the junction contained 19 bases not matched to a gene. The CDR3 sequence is CASSSSTSGRAFGLNNNEQFF. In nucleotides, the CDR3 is TGTGCCAGCAGCTCGTCGACTAGCGGGAGGGCCTTCGGCCTAAATAACAATGAGCAGTTCTTC.

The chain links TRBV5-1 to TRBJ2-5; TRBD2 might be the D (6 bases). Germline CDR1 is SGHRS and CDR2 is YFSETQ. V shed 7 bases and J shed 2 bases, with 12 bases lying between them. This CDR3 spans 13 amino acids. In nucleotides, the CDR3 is TGCGCCAGCCGTCAGGGACTGCAAGAGACCCAGTACTTC. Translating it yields CASRQGLQETQYF.

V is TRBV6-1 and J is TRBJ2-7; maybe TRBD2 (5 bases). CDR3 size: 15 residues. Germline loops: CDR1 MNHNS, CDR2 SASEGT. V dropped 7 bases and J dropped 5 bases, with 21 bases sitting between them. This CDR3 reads CASIPRKGSLNEQYF. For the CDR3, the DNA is TGTGCCAGCATCCCGCGGAAAGGGAGTTTAAACGAGCAGTACTTC.

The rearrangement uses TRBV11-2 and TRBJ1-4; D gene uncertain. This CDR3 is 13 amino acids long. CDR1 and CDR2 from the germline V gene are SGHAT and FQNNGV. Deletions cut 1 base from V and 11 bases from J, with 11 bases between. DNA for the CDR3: TGTGCCAGCAGCTTAGGTTTGGAGACCAAACTGTTTTTT. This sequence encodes CASSLGLETKLFF.

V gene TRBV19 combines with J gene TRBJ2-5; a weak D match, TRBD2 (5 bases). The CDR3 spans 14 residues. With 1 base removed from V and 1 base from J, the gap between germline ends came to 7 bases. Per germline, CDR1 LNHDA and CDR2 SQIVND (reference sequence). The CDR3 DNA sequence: TGTGCCAGTAGTATAGCCGGGGTCCAAGAGACCCAGTACTTC. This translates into CASSIAGVQETQYF.

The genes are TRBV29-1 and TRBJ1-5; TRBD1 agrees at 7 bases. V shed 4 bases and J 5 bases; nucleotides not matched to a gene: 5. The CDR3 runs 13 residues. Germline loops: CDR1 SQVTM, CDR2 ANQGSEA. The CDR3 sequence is CSVGDSRDQPQHF. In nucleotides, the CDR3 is TGCAGCGTTGGGGACAGCAGGGATCAGCCCCAGCATTTT.

The DNA for the CDR3 is TGTGCCAGCACCCAGCGGTTGTCCTCGGGAAACACCATATATTTT. Its protein is CASTQRLSSGNTIYF. The chain combines TRBV27 with TRBJ1-3, with no clear D. Between the trimmed V and J ends, which lost 7 bases and 4 bases, there was a span of 17 bases. Per the germline V gene, CDR1 is MNHEY and CDR2 is SMNVEV (reference sequence). The CDR3 runs to 15 residues.

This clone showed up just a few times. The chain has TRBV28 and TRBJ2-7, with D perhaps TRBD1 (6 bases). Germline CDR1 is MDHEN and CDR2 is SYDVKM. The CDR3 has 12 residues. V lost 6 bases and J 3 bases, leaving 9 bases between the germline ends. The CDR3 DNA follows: TGTGCCAGCAGGCCAGGGGTCTACGAGCAGTACTTC. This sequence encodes CASRPGVYEQYF.

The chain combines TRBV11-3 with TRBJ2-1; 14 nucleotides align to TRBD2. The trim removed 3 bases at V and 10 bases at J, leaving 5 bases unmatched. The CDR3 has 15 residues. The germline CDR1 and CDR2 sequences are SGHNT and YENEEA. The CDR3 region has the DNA TGTGCCAGCAGCTTTCGGACTAGCGGGAGGAACGAGCAGTTCTTC. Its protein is CASSFRTSGRNEQFF.

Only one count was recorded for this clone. The CDR3 DNA reads TGCAGCGTTGAACGACTAGCGGGAGGAGGAGGTACGCAGTATTTT. Protein sequence: CSVERLAGGGGTQYF. This chain uses TRBV29-1 with TRBJ2-3; the match to TRBD2 covers 13 bases. The CDR3 has 15 amino acids. Germline V lookup: CDR1 SQVTM, CDR2 ANQGSEA. The V and J ends lost 2 bases and 8 bases, in that order; junction bases with no gene match: 7.